This TCR beta chain was captured by sequencing in a study of blood T cell repertoires in COVID-19. TCRdb keeps only in-frame clones here, not all; method: immunoSEQ multiplex PCR. The sample carries some 300,000 clones, 89% recorded once. A case of COVID-19 had been met by exposed participants within 2 weeks before study entry. Germline lookup yields CDR1 SGHRS and CDR2 YFSETQ. V gave up 3 bases and J gave up 8 bases; unmatched junction bases: 7. The CDR3 extends over 14 amino acids. This clone showed up just once. The V gene is TRBV5-1, the J gene TRBJ1-2; 10 bases map to TRBD1. Sequencing was carried out using PBMCs or T cells enriched from blood (not recorded which). The clonotype originates from a woman in her 50s who had been exposed to COVID-19. CDR3 coding DNA: TGCGCCAGCAGCTCCAGACAGGGGGCGAAGGGCTACACCTTC. This codes for CASSSRQGAKGYTF.